These 21 T cell receptor beta chains came from one sample sequenced in a study of cytomegalovirus exposure and HLA in healthy donors. It was with 60 Vbeta and 13 Jbeta primers that the PCR ran. Using immunoSEQ multiplex PCR, the repertoire was profiled, and TCRdb retains in-frame clones only, with some absent. The sample yields 150,000 or so clones, 70% seen once. Sequenced: PBMCs. These receptors were collected from a woman aged 55-75 years in good health and CMV-seropositive.

In this sample, this clone turned up once. This sequence joins TRBV15 and TRBJ2-2; D remains unclear. The CDR3 has 13 amino acids. Trimming took 0 bases from V and 6 from J, leaving 5 bases between them. Germline loops: CDR1 LNHNV, CDR2 YYDKDF (reference sequence). As DNA, the CDR3 is TGTGCCACCAGCAGAGACGAGGCCGGGGAGCTGTTTTTT. It yields the protein CATSRDEAGELFF.

This chain uses TRBV7-9 with TRBJ2-1; the D is unclear. Germline V gene sequence: CDR1 SEHNR, CDR2 FQNEAQ (reference sequence). Trimming pared 1 base from V and 13 bases from J, leaving 17 bases between. The CDR3 has 14 residues. CDR3 nucleotides: TGTGCCAGCAGCTTAGAGGAGATTGCGAATACACAGTTCTTC. It is translated as CASSLEEIANTQFF.

The chain combines TRBV7-9 with TRBJ2-1, with 13 bases that match TRBD2. The V gene end was trimmed by 1 base and the J gene end by 7 bases; junction bases not matched to a gene: 7. The CDR3 has 17 amino acids. CDR1 and CDR2 from the germline V gene are SEHNR and FQNEAQ (reference sequence). CDR3 in amino acids: CASSLGTSGSWKNEQFF. The CDR3 bases are TGTGCCAGCAGCTTAGGGACTAGCGGGAGCTGGAAGAATGAGCAGTTCTTC.

This chain connects TRBV28 to TRBJ1-5; D gene ambiguous. V dropped 7 bases and J dropped 4 bases, with 11 bases sitting between them. This CDR3 has 13 amino acids. CDR1 and CDR2 from the germline V gene are MDHEN and SYDVKM. The DNA of the CDR3 is TGTGCCAGCAAGTGGGGAGGGAATCAGCCCCAGCATTTT. It translates to CASKWGGNQPQHF. Full variable domain (rest looked up from reference TRBV28 and TRBJ1-5): DVKVTQSSRYLVKRTGEKVFLECVQDMDHENMFWYRQDPGLGLRLIYFSYDVKMKEKGDIPEGYSVSREKKERFSLILESASTNQTSMYLCASKWGGNQPQHFGDGTRLSIL.

The CDR3 nucleotides read TGTGCCAGCAGTCTAACAGGGTCGACCGGGGAGCTGTTTTTT. Residues: CASSLTGSTGELFF. This rearrangement joins TRBV5-4 to TRBJ2-2; TRBD1 is a possible D gene (6 bases). V gave up 5 bases and J gave up 5 bases, with 13 bases separating them. CDR1 and CDR2 from the germline V gene are SGHNT and YYREEE (reference sequence). CDR3 length equals 14 residues.

The V call is TRBV27, the J call TRBJ2-7; 9 bases map to TRBD1. J gave up 4 bases and V 2 bases, and 3 bases lay outside the gene matches. CDR3 length: 14 amino acids. Germline V gene data show CDR1 as MNHEY and CDR2 as SMNVEV (reference sequence). The CDR3: CASSLGQGKYEQYF. CDR3 coding DNA: TGTGCCAGCAGTTTAGGACAGGGGAAATACGAGCAGTACTTC.

This clone was seen just once. CDR3 nucleotide sequence: TGTGCCAGCAGTTTAGGGCAGGGTGGCGCTTTCTTT. Its protein is CASSLGQGGAFF. The rearrangement links TRBV6-5 to TRBJ1-1; possibly TRBD1 for D (5 bases). Germline CDR1 is MNHEY and CDR2 is SVGAGI. This CDR3 comprises 12 residues. V was cut by 4 bases and J by 11 bases, with 14 bases left in between.

The rearrangement joins TRBV28 to TRBJ2-1; 9 bases align to TRBD2. CDR1 is MDHEN and CDR2 is SYDVKM in the germline V gene. Trimming at V came to 6 bases and at J to 9 bases, leaving 9 bases not matched to a gene. This CDR3 region has 14 residues. The CDR3 spells CASSLAGAWGEQFF. Written as DNA, the CDR3 is TGTGCCAGCAGCTTAGCGGGAGCCTGGGGTGAGCAGTTCTTC.

This clone has more than one count but fewer than ten. The chain carries TRBV25-1 and TRBJ2-7; TRBD2 matches at 8 bases. Per the germline V gene, CDR1 is MGHDK and CDR2 is SYGVNS. Trimming at V came to 6 bases and at J to 0 bases, leaving 4 bases not matched to a gene. CDR3 length: 14 amino acids. CDR3 nucleotide sequence: TGTGCCAGCAGGCGGAGCGGGAGCTCCTACGAGCAGTACTTC. Translating gives CASRRSGSSYEQYF.

The genes are TRBV28 and TRBJ2-5; 11 positions match TRBD2. The CDR3 contains 16 residues. Germline-derived CDR1 and CDR2 are MDHEN and SYDVKM. With 5 bases clipped from V and 4 bases from J, the junction kept 9 bases outside the gene matches. This CDR3 is CASSTSSGRNVETQYF. The DNA for the CDR3 is TGTGCCAGCAGTACCTCTAGCGGGAGGAACGTAGAGACCCAGTACTTC.

The genes are TRBV10-1 and TRBJ2-3; 12 bases fit TRBD2. Germline V gives CDR1 WNHNN, CDR2 SYGVQD (reference sequence). The junction had 11 bases not matched to a gene; V was cut back by 3 bases and J by 4 bases. The length of the CDR3 is 18 residues. The CDR3: CASSDIIASSGRADTQYF. The DNA of the CDR3 is TGCGCCAGCAGTGATATCATAGCGTCTAGCGGGAGGGCAGATACGCAGTATTTT.

The chain has TRBV7-9 and TRBJ2-3, with 13 bases fitting TRBD2. V trimming: 4 bases; J trimming: 4 bases; junction bases outside the gene matches: 8. There are 17 residues in the CDR3. Germline lookup yields CDR1 SEHNR and CDR2 FQNEAQ (reference sequence). Written as DNA, the CDR3 is TGTGCCAGCAGCTCGACTCGACTAGCGGGAGGTTCAGATACGCAGTATTTT. It specifies CASSSTRLAGGSDTQYF.

This chain joins TRBV7-9 and TRBJ2-5; no clear D. Deletions cut 2 bases from V and 5 bases from J, with 12 bases between. Per the germline V gene, CDR1 is SEHNR and CDR2 is FQNEAQ (reference sequence). This CDR3 has 14 amino acids. The CDR3 loop is CASSLKWNGETQYF. DNA of the CDR3: TGTGCCAGCAGCTTAAAATGGAACGGGGAGACCCAGTACTTC. Complete variable domain (other parts from reference TRBV7-9 and TRBJ2-5): DTGVSQNPRHKITKRGQNVTFRCDPISEHNRLYWYRQTLGQGPEFLTYFQNEAQLEKSRLLSDRFSAERPKGSFSTLEIQRTEQGDSAMYLCASSLKWNGETQYFGPGTRLLVL.

The chain combines TRBV10-3 with TRBJ1-1; unclear D gene. Trimming took 3 bases from V and 7 from J, leaving 9 bases between them. The germline V gene encodes CDR1 ENHRY and CDR2 SYGVKD. This CDR3 comprises 12 residues. The DNA of the CDR3 is TGTGCCATCAGTGACAGGTCAGATGAAGCTTTCTTT. Its translation is CAISDRSDEAFF.

This chain uses TRBV5-1 with TRBJ1-1; a possible D gene is TRBD1 (6 bases). V lost 0 bases, J lost 8 bases, and 26 bases lay in between. CDR1 SGHRS and CDR2 YFSETQ come from the germline V gene. The CDR3 spans 18 residues. Here the CDR3 DNA reads TGCGCCAGCAGCTTGGCCCTCCGGGGGGGCGGTGGCCCCATCGAAGCTTTCTTT. Its translation is CASSLALRGGGGPIEAFF.

The chain carries TRBV4-1 and TRBJ2-6; TRBD1 might be the D (5 bases). The germline V and J ends were trimmed by 0 bases and 0 bases, with 12 bases remaining between them. The CDR3 contains 18 residues. Germline V gene data show CDR1 as MGHRA and CDR2 as YSYEKL. The CDR3, as DNA: TGCGCCAGCAGCCAAGAGGCGCAGGGAATCTCTGGGGCCAACGTCCTGACTTTC. Translated: CASSQEAQGISGANVLTF.

The CDR3 sequence is CASSVGGAGTYNEQFF. The CDR3 DNA is TGTGCCAGCAGCGTAGGGGGAGCGGGAACCTACAATGAGCAGTTCTTC. The chain combines TRBV9 with TRBJ2-1; 7 bases are shared with TRBD2. V shed 0 bases and J 2 bases; nucleotides not matched to a gene: 5. CDR1 and CDR2 (germline): SGDLS, YYNGEE. The CDR3 has 16 residues.

The V gene is TRBV27, the J gene TRBJ1-5; the D is unclear. There are 16 residues in the CDR3. Germline V gives CDR1 MNHEY, CDR2 SMNVEV (reference sequence). V dropped 6 bases and J dropped 2 bases, with 17 bases sitting between them. The CDR3 region is CASSSNDNVGNQPQHF. The CDR3, as DNA: TGTGCCAGCAGCTCAAACGACAATGTGGGCAATCAGCCCCAGCATTTT.

The rearrangement links TRBV27 to TRBJ1-2; 7 bases map to TRBD1. Germline CDR1 is MNHEY and CDR2 is SMNVEV (reference sequence). The CDR3 totals 14 residues. With 5 bases clipped from V and 4 bases from J, the junction kept 7 bases outside the gene matches. CDR3: CASSRLTGPYGYTF. Here the CDR3 DNA reads TGTGCCAGCAGTCGATTGACAGGGCCCTATGGCTACACCTTC.

This chain connects TRBV5-1 to TRBJ1-2; D is undetermined. The CDR3 loop spans 13 amino acids. Looked up from germline, CDR1 is SGHRS and CDR2 is YFSETQ. V was trimmed by 2 bases and J by 7 bases, leaving 12 bases between them. The CDR3 DNA follows: TGCGCCAGCAGCTTAAACAGTCAGGTTGGCTACACCTTC. Translated: CASSLNSQVGYTF.

The chain couples TRBV7-3 to TRBJ2-7; 7 bases map to TRBD2. V was pared by 2 bases and J by 6 bases, with 4 bases of the junction left unmatched. Germline V gene lookup returns CDR1 SGHTA and CDR2 FQGTGA. The length of the CDR3 is 13 residues. The CDR3 spells CASSLGREAEQYF. The CDR3 DNA reads TGTGCCAGCAGCTTAGGGAGGGAGGCCGAGCAGTACTTC.